The TCR beta chain described here comes from a study of CD8+ T cells in alopecia areata. The treatment: oral pan-JAK inhibitor, 5-10 mg twice daily. In alopecia areata patients, both lesional scalp punch biopsies and peripheral blood were collected. Extraction of RNA preceded its reverse transcription into cDNA, which served as the sequencing template. Sequencing used immunoSEQ multiplex PCR; TCRdb keeps in-frame clones, though not all of them. This table has some 190,000 clones, about 47% appearing once. The receptor comes from a human donor with alopecia areata. The sample in question was CD8+ T cells sorted from blood, obtained at roughly week 53, from a patient treated with tofacitinib.

The CDR3 DNA is TGCGCCAGCAGCCCTACGGACTATCCACAAGAGACCCAGTACTTC. It codes for CASSPTDYPQETQYF. V gene TRBV4-1 combines with J gene TRBJ2-5, with D possibly being TRBD2 (6 bases). Looked up from germline, CDR1 is MGHRA and CDR2 is YSYEKL. The CDR3 totals 15 residues. Trimming pared 4 bases from V and 2 bases from J, leaving 14 bases between.